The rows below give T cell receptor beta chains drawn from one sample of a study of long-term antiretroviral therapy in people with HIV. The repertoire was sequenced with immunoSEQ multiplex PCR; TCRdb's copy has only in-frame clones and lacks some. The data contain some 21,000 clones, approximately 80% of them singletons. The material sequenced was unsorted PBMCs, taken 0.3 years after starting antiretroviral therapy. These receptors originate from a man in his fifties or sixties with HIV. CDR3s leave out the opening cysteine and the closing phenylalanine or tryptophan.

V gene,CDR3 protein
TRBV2,ASGRTGGNEKLF
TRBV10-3,AISPSVEVSNQPQH
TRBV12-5,ASGEDRGGTQY
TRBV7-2,ASSETRNTIY
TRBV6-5,ASSPHSRNEQF
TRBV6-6,ASSPGLLFKSEKLF
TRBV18,ASAPGVTEAF
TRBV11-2,ASSLVYRGYNEQF
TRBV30,AWSRLAGHGQETQY
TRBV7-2,ASSLEGVGANVLT
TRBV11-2,ASSPWDSQETQY
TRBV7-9,ASSFVTGKSEQY
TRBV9,ASSVIRVFPTDGYT
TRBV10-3,AISELLYSNYGYT
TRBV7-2,ASSPSFTNYGYT
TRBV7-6,ASSSGLATYQETQY
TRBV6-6,ASSYSMGNYGYT
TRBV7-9,ASSLVSGGEGTEAF
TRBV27,ASSLSGTHQPQH
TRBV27,ASSLRDRGLGGYT
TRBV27,ASSFLVDWRWNEQF
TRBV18,ASSPGGQETQY
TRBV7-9,ASSLEILWTEAF
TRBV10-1,ASSERKGGAGKYEQY
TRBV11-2,ASSFRVNQPQH
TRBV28,ASRTANYGYT
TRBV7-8,ASSPGLGSYNEQF
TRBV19,ASSGLAGGTYEQY
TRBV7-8,ASSGYRGDTEAF
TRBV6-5,ASSFKPGARDTQY
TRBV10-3,AISHASGGDSSTDTQY
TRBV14,ASSQGLGADTQY
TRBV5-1,ASSPSITNTEAF
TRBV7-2,ASGPGANTGELF
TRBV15,ATSRDWLRTKNEQY
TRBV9,ASSVAVDGNTEAF
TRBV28,ASSLGPNQETQY